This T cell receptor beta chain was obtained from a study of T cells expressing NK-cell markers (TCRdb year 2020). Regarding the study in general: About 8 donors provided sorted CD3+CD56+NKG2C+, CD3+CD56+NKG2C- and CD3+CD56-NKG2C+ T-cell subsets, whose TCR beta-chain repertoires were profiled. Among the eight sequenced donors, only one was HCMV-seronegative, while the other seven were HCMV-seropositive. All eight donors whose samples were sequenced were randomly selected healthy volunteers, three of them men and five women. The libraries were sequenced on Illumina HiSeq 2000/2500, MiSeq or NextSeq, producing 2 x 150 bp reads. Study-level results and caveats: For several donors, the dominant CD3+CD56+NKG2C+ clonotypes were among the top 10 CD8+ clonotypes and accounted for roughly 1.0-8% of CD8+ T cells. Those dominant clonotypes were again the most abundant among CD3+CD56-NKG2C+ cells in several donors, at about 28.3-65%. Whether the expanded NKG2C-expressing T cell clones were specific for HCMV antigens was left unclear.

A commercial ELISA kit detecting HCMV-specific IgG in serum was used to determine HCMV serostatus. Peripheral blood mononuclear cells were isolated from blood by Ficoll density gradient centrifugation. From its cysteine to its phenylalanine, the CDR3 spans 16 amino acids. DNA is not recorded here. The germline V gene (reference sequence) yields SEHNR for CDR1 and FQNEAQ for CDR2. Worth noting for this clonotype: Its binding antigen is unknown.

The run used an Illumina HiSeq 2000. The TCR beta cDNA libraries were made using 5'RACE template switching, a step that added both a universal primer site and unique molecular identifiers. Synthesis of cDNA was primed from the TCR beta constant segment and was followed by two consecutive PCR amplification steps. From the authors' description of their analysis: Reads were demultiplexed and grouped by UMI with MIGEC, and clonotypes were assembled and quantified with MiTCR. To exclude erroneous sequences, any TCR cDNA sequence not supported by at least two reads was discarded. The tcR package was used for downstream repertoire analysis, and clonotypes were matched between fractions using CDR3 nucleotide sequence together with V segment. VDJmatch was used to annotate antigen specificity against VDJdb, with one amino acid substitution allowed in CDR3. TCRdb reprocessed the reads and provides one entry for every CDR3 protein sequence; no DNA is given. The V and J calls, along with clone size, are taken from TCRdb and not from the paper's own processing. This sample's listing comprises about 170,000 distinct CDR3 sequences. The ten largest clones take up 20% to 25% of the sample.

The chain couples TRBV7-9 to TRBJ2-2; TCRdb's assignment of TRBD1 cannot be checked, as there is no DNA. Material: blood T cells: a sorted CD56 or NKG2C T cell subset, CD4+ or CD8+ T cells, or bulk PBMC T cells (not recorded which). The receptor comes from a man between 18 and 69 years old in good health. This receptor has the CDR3 CASSGWDRKNTGELFF.